This TCR beta chain was captured by sequencing in a study of blood T cell repertoires in COVID-19. About the study: The origin of the acute and convalescent COVID-19 samples was the United States, Italy and Spain. Nucleic acid was either cDNA or gDNA, and it came from T cells, B-cell-depleted T cells, or PBMCs.

This CDR3 comprises 13 residues. Germline V gene data show CDR1 as WNHNN and CDR2 as SYGVQD (reference sequence). The junction had 3 bases not matched to a gene; V was cut back by 5 bases and J by 4 bases. Per the original methods: Reference gene primer amplification gave estimated nucleated cell counts. Profiled with immunoSEQ multiplex PCR; TCRdb holds only in-frame clones, not every one. That table supplies the V and J calls and clone size; D and trimming were determined from the DNA. This table holds around 90,000 clones, roughly 80% found once. This clone appeared a few times. V and J are TRBV10-1 and TRBJ1-1; 8 nucleotides agree with TRBD1. Sequenced sample: peripheral blood. The TCR sequence derives from a human donor in a cohort sampled during active COVID-19. This chain's CDR3 is CASSLDRGTEAFF. In DNA, the CDR3 is TGCGCCAGCAGTTTAGACAGGGGCACTGAAGCTTTCTTT.